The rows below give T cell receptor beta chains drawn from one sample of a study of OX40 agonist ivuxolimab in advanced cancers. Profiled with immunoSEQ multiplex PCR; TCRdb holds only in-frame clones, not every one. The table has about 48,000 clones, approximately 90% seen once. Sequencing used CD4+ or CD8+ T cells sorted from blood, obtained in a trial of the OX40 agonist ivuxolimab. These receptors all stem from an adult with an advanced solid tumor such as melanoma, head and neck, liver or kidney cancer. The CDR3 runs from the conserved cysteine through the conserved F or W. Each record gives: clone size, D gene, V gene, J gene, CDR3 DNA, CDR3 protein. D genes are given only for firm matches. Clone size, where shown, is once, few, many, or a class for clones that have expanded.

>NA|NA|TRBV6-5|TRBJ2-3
TGTGCCAGCAGTTCTATACAGGGAGATACGCAGTATTTT
CASSSIQGDTQYF
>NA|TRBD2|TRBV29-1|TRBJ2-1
TGCAGCGTTGCTATGTCTAGCGGGAAGCACTACAATGAGCAGTTCTTC
CSVAMSSGKHYNEQFF
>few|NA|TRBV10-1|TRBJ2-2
TGCGCCAGCAGAACATGGAGTTGGAACACCGGGGAGCTGTTTTTT
CASRTWSWNTGELFF
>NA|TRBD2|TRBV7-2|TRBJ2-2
TGTGCCAGCAGTTGGACTAGCGGGGGAGAAAAAGCGAACACCGGGGAGCTGTTTTTT
CASSWTSGGEKANTGELFF
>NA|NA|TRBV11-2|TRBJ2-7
TGTGCCAGCAGCTTAGCAGGGAGCTCCTACGAGCAGTACTTC
CASSLAGSSYEQYF
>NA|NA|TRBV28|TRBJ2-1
TGTGCCAGCAGTGATTTTGGGGGTGCCTACAATGAGCAGTTCTTC
CASSDFGGAYNEQFF
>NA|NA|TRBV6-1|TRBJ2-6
TGTGCCAGCAGTGAAGGGTTTTCTGGGGCCAACGTCCTGACTTTC
CASSEGFSGANVLTF
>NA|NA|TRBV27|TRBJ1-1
TGTGCCAGCAGTTTTAGTGCCTTGAACACTGAAGCTTTCTTT
CASSFSALNTEAFF
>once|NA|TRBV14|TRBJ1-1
TGTGCCAGCAGCCAATGGGGGGCTCGGAACACTGAAGCTTTCTTT
CASSQWGARNTEAFF
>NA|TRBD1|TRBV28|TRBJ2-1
TGTGCCAGCAGTTTGCCAGGGGGCGGGAATGAGCAGTTCTTC
CASSLPGGGNEQFF
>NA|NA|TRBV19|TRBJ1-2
TGTGCCAGTAAAGAGATCCTCCCAAACTATGGCTACACCTTC
CASKEILPNYGYTF
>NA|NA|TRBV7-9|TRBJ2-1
TGTGCCAGCAGCTTAGTAACTGAGGCCGATGAGCAGTTCTTC
CASSLVTEADEQFF
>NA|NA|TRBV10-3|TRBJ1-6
TGTGCCATCAGTGAGGACAGGCCGAATTCACCCCTCCACTTT
CAISEDRPNSPLHF
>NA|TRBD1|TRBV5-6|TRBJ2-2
TGTGCCAGCAGCGGGGACAGGGAGAGATCCACCGGGGAGCTGTTTTTT
CASSGDRERSTGELFF
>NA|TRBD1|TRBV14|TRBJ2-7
TGTGCCAGCAGCTACTCGACAGGGGGGTACGAGCAGTACTTC
CASSYSTGGYEQYF
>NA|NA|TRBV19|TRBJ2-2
TGTGCCAGTAGTATTGGGTGGGGGAGATCGGCCGGGGAGCTGTTTTTT
CASSIGWGRSAGELFF
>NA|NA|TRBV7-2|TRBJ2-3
TGTGCCAGCAGCTCGATTCTGGGGGGCACAGATACGCAGTATTTT
CASSSILGGTDTQYF
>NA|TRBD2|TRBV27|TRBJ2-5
TGTGCCAGCAGTTCCCCCCCCAGCGGGGGGGCCACCGGGGAGACCCAGTACTTC
CASSSPPSGGATGETQYF
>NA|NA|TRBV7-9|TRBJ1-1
TGTGCCAGCAGCTGGGCTCTCGAGAACACTGAAGCTTTCTTT
CASSWALENTEAFF
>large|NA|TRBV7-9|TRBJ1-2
TGTGCCAGCAGCTTTTATGGGGCCTACTATGGCTACACCTTC
CASSFYGAYYGYTF
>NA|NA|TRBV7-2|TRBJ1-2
TGTGCTAAGGAGGGGAACGAATATGGCTACACCTTC
CAKEGNEYGYTF
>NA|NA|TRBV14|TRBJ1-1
TGTGCCAGCAGCCCACCGGGACGGATTATGAACACTGAAGCTTTCTTT
CASSPPGRIMNTEAFF
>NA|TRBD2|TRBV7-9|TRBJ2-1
TGTGCCAGCAGCTCTAGACTAGCGGGGGACCGAAACGATGAGCAGTTCTTC
CASSSRLAGDRNDEQFF
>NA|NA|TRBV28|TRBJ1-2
TGTGCCACCCAAGGGGGGGGAGGCTACACCTTC
CATQGGGGYTF
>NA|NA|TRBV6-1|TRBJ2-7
TGTGCCAGCGGGGGCTCCTACGAGCAGTACTTC
CASGGSYEQYF
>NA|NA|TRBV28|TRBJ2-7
TGTGCCAGCAAAGAGGGGGGTGAAAACTACGAGCAGTACTTC
CASKEGGENYEQYF
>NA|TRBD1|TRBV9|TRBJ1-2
TGTGCCAGCAGCGTAGCCGGGACAGCGCAACCCGGCTATGGCTACACCTTC
CASSVAGTAQPGYGYTF
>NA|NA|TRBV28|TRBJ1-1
TGTGCCAGCAGCCCTGTTGGGTTTCGCACTGAAGCTTTCTTT
CASSPVGFRTEAFF
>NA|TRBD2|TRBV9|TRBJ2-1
TGTGCCAGCAGCGCCACTAGCGGGGGGGCCTACAATGAGCAGTTCTTC
CASSATSGGAYNEQFF
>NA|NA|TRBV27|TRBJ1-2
TGTGCCAGCAGTTTCGGGCCTTCCTATGGCTACACCTTC
CASSFGPSYGYTF
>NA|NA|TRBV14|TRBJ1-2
TGTGCCAGCAGCCAGCATCCATATGGCTACACCTTC
CASSQHPYGYTF
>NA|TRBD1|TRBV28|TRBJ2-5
TGTGCCAGCAGTTTACCGGGACAGGGAACCCCGTGGTACTTC
CASSLPGQGTPWYF
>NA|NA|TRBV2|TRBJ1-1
TGTGCCAGCTTACGAGGTGGGGACCTTAACACTGAAGCTTTCTTT
CASLRGGDLNTEAFF
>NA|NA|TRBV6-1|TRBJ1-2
TGTGCCAGCAGGAAAATTACGGGACCGTCCTATGGCTACACCTTC
CASRKITGPSYGYTF
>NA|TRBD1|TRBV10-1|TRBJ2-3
TGCGCCAGCAGTGGGGTTCGGGACAGGGCCTTACCAGATACGCAGTATTTT
CASSGVRDRALPDTQYF
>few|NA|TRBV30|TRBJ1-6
TGTGCCTGGAGTGGCCAAGGACTTGGGTCACCCCTCCACTTT
CAWSGQGLGSPLHF
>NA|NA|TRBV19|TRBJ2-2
TGTGCCAGTAAGTTCCCTGAGAACACCGGGGAGCTGTTTTTT
CASKFPENTGELFF
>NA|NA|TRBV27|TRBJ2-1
TGTGCCAGCAGTTCGGGCTTTGATGAGCAGTTCTTC
CASSSGFDEQFF
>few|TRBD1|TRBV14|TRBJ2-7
TGTGCCAGCAACAGACAGGGTGTTGTATACGAGCAGTACTTC
CASNRQGVVYEQYF
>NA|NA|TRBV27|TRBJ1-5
TGTGCCAGCACCTCGTTGAGATTCAATCAGCCCCAGCATTTT
CASTSLRFNQPQHF
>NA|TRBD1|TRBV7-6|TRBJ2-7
TGTGCCAGCAGCTTACAGGGGGCCTACGAGCAGTACTTC
CASSLQGAYEQYF
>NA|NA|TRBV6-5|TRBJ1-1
TGTGCCAGCAGTTACGAGGGGGGGGCTGAAGCTTTCTTT
CASSYEGGAEAFF
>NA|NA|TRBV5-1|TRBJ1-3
TGCGCCAGCAGCCAGGACATTAGCTCTGGAAACACCATATATTTT
CASSQDISSGNTIYF
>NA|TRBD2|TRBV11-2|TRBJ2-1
TGTGCCAGCGGTAGCGGGGGGGCCTTTGAGCAGTTCTTC
CASGSGGAFEQFF
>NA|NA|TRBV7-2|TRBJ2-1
TGTGCCAGCAGCCCCGAACACAATGAGCAGTTCTTC
CASSPEHNEQFF
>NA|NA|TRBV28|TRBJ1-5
TGTGCCAGCAGTTTAAGGAGGCCAACGGGACAGCCCCAGCATTTT
CASSLRRPTGQPQHF
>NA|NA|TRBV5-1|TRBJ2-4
TGCGCCAGCAGCCCCTTAGGTGCCCACGGGGTGGACATTCAGTACTTC
CASSPLGAHGVDIQYF
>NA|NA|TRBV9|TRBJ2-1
TGTGCCAGCAGCATTACAAATGAGCAGTTCTTC
CASSITNEQFF
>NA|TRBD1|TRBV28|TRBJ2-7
TGTGCCAGCAGTTCCAACTTTCCGGGACAGTTCGTAACACCCTACGAGCAGTACTTC
CASSSNFPGQFVTPYEQYF
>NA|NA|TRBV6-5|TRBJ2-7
TGTGCCAGCAGTTATAGCCGGGGCTACGAGCAGTACTTC
CASSYSRGYEQYF
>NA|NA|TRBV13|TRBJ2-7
TGTGCCAGCAGCCCGGCGGGTGAGGCCTCCTACGAGCAGTACTTC
CASSPAGEASYEQYF
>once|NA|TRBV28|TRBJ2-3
TGTGCCAGCAGTTTCGTTTTTGCGGGCCCGAGCACAGATACGCAGTATTTT
CASSFVFAGPSTDTQYF
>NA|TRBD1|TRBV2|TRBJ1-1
TGTGCCAGCTTCGGACAGGAGAACACTGAAGCTTTCTTT
CASFGQENTEAFF
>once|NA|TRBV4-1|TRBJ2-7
TGCGCCAGCAGCCAAGTGCCAGGGAGATCCTACGAGCAGTACTTC
CASSQVPGRSYEQYF
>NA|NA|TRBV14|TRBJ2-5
TGTGCCAGCAGCCAAGAAGGTTTTGGGGGAGAGACCCAGTACTTC
CASSQEGFGGETQYF
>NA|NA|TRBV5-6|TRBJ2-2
TGTGCCAGCAGCTTGGGGGTAGCCACCGGGGAGCTGTTTTTT
CASSLGVATGELFF